This T cell receptor (beta chain) was identified during a study of shared T cell receptors in the human thymus (dated by TCRdb to the early 2020s). Regarding the research as a whole: The study examined how the human thymus generates shared, self-reactive T-cell receptor alpha chains.

As for this clone: The clone's antigen remains unknown. The record has no base qualities; no much larger clone is one base away.

Library creation used the immunoSEQ multiplex PCR assay. TCRdb re-hosts the immuneACCESS table, in-frame sequences only. Its copies lack some clones; in the studies checked, an unresolved V gene accounts for under half of them, and the cause for the rest is not known. This sample has approximately 760,000 clones in its table, and 70% to 90% of those were observed once. The top ten hold 0.0095% to 0.013% of the sample. Cut back by 0 bases and 0 bases, the V and J ends lie 4 bases apart. From its cysteine to its phenylalanine, the CDR3 spans 15 amino acids. The DNA shown is the 45-base CDR3, in frame from base 1. The germline V gene encodes CDR1 SGHKS and CDR2 YYEKEE (reference sequence). The same sample was also used in a study of human thymus T cells. The second source states: Donors were immunologically healthy infants undergoing open corrective cardiac surgery for congenital heart defects in Finland. Thymus tissue was collected as surgical resects that were removed during corrective cardiac surgery. Usage of V and J gene segments appeared to be biased in both the thymic and the peripheral blood repertoires. The related research found that thymic TCR repertoires overlapped highly between unrelated individuals. The study described the TCR alpha and beta repertoires in fewer than 10 infant thymus samples and four matching peripheral blood samples. The infant donors were about 7 to 250 days old, and the cohort included roughly six males and two females. After being mechanically released from the tissue, thymocytes were kept at -70 degrees C in pellets of about 10-32 million cells. A QIAsymphony instrument was used to extract genomic DNA from the frozen cell pellets. The immunoSEQ multiplex PCR assay was used to amplify the TCRB and TCRAD loci from a standardized amount of quality-controlled genomic DNA. The amplicons covered the V(D)J region and were long enough to include the CDR3 and to identify the V and J genes. Through the commercial immunoSEQ service, the amplicons were sequenced on an Illumina platform. Primer bias and sequencing errors were corrected as previously described, and TCRAD and TCRB definitions were based on the IMGT database. Analysis of the repertoires was done with immunoSEQ Analyzer 3.0 and VDJTools and included basic statistics, V/J segment usage, diversity estimates, rarefaction and pairwise overlap. Diversity was estimated using the Chao1, ChaoE, Efron-Thisted, Shannon and inverse Simpson indices, and was also estimated on datasets down-sampled to the size of the smallest sample. Repertoire overlap was assessed by strict matching of CDR3 nucleotide sequence, V gene and J gene, and clustering was done by Jaccard-based multidimensional scaling. Thymus samples yielded on average roughly 790,000 unique TCRB clonotypes, compared with 80,000 to 85,000 from blood samples.

This chain is built from TRBV5-5 and TRBJ2-6, with the D segment identity uncertain. This sequence was found in a girl under three years old with a congenital heart defect. Donor details come from another sample of the same person, matched by shared clones. Sequencing was performed on thymocytes. The DNA sequence is given as TGTGCCAGCAGCTTGGCAGGCTCTGGGGCCAACGTCCTGACTTTC. Translated, it gives CASSLAGSGANVLTF.